The 5 T cell receptor beta chains presented below share a single source sample, sequenced in a study of blood T cell repertoires in COVID-19. Profiling relied on immunoSEQ multiplex PCR, and the TCRdb table lists in-frame clones only, not all of them. The data contain 180,000 or so clones, about four fifths of them singletons. Sequencing was performed on PBMCs or T cells enriched from blood (not recorded which). The receptors were gathered from a man in his forties who had recovered from COVID-19.

V and J are TRBV11-2 and TRBJ2-7, with 8 positions matching TRBD2. This CDR3 spans 14 amino acids. Trimming took 5 bases from V and 0 from J; bases not matched to a gene: 3. The germline V gene encodes CDR1 SGHAT and CDR2 FQNNGV. In DNA, the CDR3 is TGTGCCAGCAGCGCCGGGACTAGCTCCTACGAGCAGTACTTC. Amino acid sequence: CASSAGTSSYEQYF.

A few counts support this clone. This rearrangement joins TRBV30 to TRBJ1-2; 7 bases map to TRBD1. J was trimmed by 8 bases and V by 0 bases; bases with no gene match: 6. CDR3 length: 13 residues. The germline CDR1 and CDR2 sequences are GTSNPN and SVGIG (reference sequence). DNA of the CDR3: TGTGCCTGGAGTGTAAAGGGGGCGAGAGGCTACACCTTC. Its protein is CAWSVKGARGYTF.

This chain uses TRBV11-2 with TRBJ1-2; possible D gene TRBD1, 6 bases. The CDR3 is 15 residues long. V lost 4 bases, J lost 2 bases, and 14 bases lay in between. Germline V gives CDR1 SGHAT, CDR2 FQNNGV. Written as DNA, the CDR3 is TGTGCCAGCAGCTCGTACCTTACAGGGAACTATGGCTACACCTTC. Translated, it gives CASSSYLTGNYGYTF.

This clone was seen only once. V gene TRBV4-1 combines with J gene TRBJ2-3, with D maybe TRBD1 (6 bases). CDR1 is MGHRA and CDR2 is YSYEKL in the germline V gene. The CDR3 runs 16 residues. V was pared by 1 base and J by 4 bases, with 15 bases between. The CDR3 loop reads CASSQGTVRDADTQYF. CDR3 nucleotide sequence: TGCGCCAGCAGCCAAGGGACAGTGAGGGATGCAGATACGCAGTATTTT.

The chain recombines TRBV13 with TRBJ2-5, with unresolved D. Germline CDR1 reads PRHDT; CDR2 reads FYEKMQ (reference sequence). CDR3 length: 11 residues. Trimming pared 3 bases from V and 6 bases from J, leaving 5 bases between. For the CDR3, the DNA is TGTGCCAGCAGCTTTGCGCAGACCCAGTACTTC. It is translated as CASSFAQTQYF.